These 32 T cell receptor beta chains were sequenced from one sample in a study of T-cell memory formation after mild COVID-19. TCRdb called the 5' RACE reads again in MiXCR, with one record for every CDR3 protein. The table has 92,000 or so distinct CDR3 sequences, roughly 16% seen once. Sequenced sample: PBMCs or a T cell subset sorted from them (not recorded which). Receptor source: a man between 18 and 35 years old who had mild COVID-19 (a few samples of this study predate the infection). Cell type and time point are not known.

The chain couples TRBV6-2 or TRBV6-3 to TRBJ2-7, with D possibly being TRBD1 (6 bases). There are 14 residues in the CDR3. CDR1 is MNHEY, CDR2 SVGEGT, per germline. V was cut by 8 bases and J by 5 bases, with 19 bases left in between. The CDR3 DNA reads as TGTGCCAGCGGTGGGCAGGGGAAGCACCACGAGCAGTACGTC. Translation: CASGGQGKHHEQYV.

CDR3 in DNA: TGTGCCAGCTCACCTACAGGGGTGTGGACTGAAGCTTTCTTT. This gives the protein CASSPTGVWTEAFF. The V gene is TRBV3-1, the J gene TRBJ1-1; 7 bases match TRBD1. Germline V CDR1 and CDR2: LGHDT, YNNKEL (reference sequence). Unmatched junction bases numbered 11, after V lost 8 bases and J lost 5 bases. This CDR3 spans 14 amino acids.

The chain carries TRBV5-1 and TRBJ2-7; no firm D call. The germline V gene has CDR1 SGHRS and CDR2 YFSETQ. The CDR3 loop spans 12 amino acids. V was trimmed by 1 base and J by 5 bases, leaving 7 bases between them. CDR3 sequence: CASSLFNDEQYF. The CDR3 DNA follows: TGCGCCAGCAGCTTGTTCAACGACGAGCAGTACTTC.

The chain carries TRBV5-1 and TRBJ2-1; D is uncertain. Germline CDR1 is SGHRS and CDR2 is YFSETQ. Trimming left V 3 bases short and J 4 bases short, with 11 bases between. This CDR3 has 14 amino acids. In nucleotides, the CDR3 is TGCGCCAGCAGCTCTGCCCAGATTTACAATGAGCAGTTCTTC. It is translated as CASSSAQIYNEQFF.

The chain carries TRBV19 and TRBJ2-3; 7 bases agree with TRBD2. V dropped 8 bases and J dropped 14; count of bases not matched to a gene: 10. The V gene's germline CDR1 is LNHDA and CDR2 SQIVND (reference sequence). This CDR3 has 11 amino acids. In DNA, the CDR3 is TGTGCCAGTTCACCCGGACTAGACCTGTATTTT. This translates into CASSPGLDLYF.

The CDR3 coding sequence is TGCGCCAGCAGCCAAGGCAGGGGGCTCTCACCCCTCCACTTT. Encoded protein: CASSQGRGLSPLHF. V usage is TRBV4-1 and J usage is TRBJ1-6; 8 bases line up with TRBD1. The CDR3 runs to 14 residues. From germline, CDR1 is MGHRA and CDR2 YSYEKL. Trimming cost V 1 base and J 10 bases; bases outside gene matches: 3.

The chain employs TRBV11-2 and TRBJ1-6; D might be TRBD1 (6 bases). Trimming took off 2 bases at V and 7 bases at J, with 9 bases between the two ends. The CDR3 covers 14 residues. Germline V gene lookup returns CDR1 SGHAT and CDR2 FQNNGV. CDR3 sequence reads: CASSLRQGNSPLHF. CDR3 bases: TGTGCCAGCAGCTTAAGGCAGGGGAATTCACCCCTCCACTTT. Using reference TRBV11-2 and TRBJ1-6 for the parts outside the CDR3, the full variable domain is EAGVAQSPRYKIIEKRQSVAFWCNPISGHATLYWYQQILGQGPKLLIQFQNNGVVDDSQLPKDRFSAERLKGVDSTLKIQPAKLEDSAVYLCASSLRQGNSPLHFGNGTRLTVT.

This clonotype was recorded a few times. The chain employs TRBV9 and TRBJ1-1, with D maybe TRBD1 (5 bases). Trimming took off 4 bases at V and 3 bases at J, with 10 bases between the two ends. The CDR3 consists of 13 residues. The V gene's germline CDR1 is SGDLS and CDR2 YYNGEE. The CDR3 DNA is TGTGCCAGCAGCCCGACGGGGGACACTGAAGCTTTCTTT. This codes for CASSPTGDTEAFF.

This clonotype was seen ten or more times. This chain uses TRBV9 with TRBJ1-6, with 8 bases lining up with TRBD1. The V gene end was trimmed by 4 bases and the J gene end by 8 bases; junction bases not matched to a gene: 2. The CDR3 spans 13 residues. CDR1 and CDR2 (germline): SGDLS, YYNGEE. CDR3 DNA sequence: TGTGCCAGCAGCCACAGGGGGGATTCACCCCTCCACTTT. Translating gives CASSHRGDSPLHF.

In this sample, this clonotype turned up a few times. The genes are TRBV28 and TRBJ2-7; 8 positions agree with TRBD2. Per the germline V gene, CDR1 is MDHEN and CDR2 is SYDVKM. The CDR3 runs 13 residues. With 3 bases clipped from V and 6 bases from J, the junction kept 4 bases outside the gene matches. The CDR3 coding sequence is TGTGCCAGCAGTTTGGCGGGAGGTCGCGAGCAGTACGTC. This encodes CASSLAGGREQYV.

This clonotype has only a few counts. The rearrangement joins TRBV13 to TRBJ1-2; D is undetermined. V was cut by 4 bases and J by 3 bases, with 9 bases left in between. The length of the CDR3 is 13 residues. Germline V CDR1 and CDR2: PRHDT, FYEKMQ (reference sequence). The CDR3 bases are TGTGCCAGCAGCTCGACTGCGGACTATGGCTACACCTTC. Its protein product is CASSSTADYGYTF.

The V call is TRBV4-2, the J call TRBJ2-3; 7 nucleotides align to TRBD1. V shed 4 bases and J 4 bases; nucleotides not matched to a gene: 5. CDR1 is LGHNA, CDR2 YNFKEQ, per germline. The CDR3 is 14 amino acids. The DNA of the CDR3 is TGTGCCAGCAGCCCCAATCAGGGGGCAGATACGCAGTATTTT. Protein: CASSPNQGADTQYF.

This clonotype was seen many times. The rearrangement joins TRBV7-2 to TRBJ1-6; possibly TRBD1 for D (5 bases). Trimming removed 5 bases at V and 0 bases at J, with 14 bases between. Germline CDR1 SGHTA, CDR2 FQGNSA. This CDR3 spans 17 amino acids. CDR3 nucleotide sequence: TGTGCCAGCAGCCCCCAGGGCCCAAGCTCCTATAATTCACCCCTCCACTTT. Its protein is CASSPQGPSSYNSPLHF.

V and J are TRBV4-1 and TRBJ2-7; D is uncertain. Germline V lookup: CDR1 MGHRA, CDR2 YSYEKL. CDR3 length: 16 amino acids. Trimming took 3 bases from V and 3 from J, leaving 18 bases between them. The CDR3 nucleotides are TGCGCCAGCAGCCAGGAGACCAAGACGGCCGGCTACGAGCAGTACTTC. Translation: CASSQETKTAGYEQYF.

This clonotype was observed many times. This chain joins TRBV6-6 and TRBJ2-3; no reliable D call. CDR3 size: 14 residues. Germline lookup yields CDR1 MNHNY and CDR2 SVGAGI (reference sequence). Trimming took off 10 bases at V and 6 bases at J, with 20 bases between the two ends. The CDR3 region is CAICCDSLADTQYF. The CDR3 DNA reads TGTGCCATCTGCTGCGACTCCTTAGCCGATACGCAGTATTTT.

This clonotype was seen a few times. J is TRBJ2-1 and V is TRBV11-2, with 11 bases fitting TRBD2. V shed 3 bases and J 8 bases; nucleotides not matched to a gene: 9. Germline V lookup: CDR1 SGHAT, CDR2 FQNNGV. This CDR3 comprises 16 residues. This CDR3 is CASSLVAGGLMDEQFF. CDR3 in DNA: TGTGCCAGCAGCTTGGTAGCGGGGGGGCTTATGGATGAGCAGTTCTTC.

The CDR3 spells CASSSRTSGATDTQYF. The CDR3, as DNA: TGTGCCAGCAGCTCCCGGACTAGCGGGGCCACAGATACGCAGTATTTT. The chain links TRBV7-6 to TRBJ2-3; 12 nucleotides match TRBD2. V lost 4 bases, J lost 2 bases, and 4 bases stayed unmatched. This CDR3 region has 16 residues. CDR1 is SGHVS, CDR2 FNYEAQ, per germline. Looking up the rest from reference TRBV7-6 and TRBJ2-3 gives the full variable domain: GAGVSQSPRYKVTKRGQDVALRCDPISGHVSLYWYRQALGQGPEFLTYFNYEAQQDKSGLPNDRFSAERPEGSISTLTIQRTEQRDSAMYRCASSSRTSGATDTQYFGPGTRLTVL.

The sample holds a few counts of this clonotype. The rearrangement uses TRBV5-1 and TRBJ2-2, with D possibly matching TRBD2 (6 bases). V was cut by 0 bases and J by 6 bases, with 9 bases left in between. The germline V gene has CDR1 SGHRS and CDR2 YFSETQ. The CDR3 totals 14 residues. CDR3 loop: CASSLAGVPGELFF. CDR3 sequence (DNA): TGCGCCAGCAGCTTGGCGGGGGTTCCCGGGGAGCTGTTTTTT.

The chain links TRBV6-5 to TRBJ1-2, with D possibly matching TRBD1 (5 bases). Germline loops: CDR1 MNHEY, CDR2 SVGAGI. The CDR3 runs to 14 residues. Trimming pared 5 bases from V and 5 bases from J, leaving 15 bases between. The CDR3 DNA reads TGTGCCAGCAGTCCTTCTTTTGAGGGGTATGGCTACACCTTC. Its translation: CASSPSFEGYGYTF.

This chain's CDR3 is CASSPDPSSQETQYF. The CDR3 DNA sequence: TGTGCCAGCAGCCCGGACCCTAGCAGCCAAGAGACCCAGTACTTC. The J gene is TRBJ2-5, the V gene TRBV11-2, with a possible D match to TRBD2 (5 bases). Germline V gene data show CDR1 as SGHAT and CDR2 as FQNNGV. Trimming cost V 5 bases and J 1 base, with 14 bases left between them. This CDR3 region has 15 residues.

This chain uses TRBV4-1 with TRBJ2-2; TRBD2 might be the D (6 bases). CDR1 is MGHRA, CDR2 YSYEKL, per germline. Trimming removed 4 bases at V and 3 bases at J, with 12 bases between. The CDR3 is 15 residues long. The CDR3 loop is CASSPQEGHTGELFF. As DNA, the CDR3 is TGCGCCAGCAGCCCCCAGGAGGGTCACACCGGGGAGCTGTTTTTT.

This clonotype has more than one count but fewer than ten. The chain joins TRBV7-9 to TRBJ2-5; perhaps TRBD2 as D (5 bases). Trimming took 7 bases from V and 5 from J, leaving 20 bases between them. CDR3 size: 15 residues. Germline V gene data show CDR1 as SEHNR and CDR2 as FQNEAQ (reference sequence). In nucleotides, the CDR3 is TGTGCCAGCACCAATGGGCTAGCCCCCGCGGAGACCCAGTACTTC. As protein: CASTNGLAPAETQYF.

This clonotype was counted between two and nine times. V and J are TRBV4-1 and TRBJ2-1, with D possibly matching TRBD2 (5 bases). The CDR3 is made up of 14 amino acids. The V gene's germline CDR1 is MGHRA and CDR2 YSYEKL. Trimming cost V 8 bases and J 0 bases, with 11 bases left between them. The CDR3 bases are TGCGCCAGCGGACTGCCGAGCTCCTACAATGAGCAGTTCTTC. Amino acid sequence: CASGLPSSYNEQFF.

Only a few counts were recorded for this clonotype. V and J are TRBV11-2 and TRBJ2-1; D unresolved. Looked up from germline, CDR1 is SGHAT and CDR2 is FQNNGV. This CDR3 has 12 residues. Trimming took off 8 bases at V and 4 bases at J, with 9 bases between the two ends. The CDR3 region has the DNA TGTGCCAGCGGCCGGAGTTACAATGAGCAGTTCTTC. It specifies CASGRSYNEQFF.

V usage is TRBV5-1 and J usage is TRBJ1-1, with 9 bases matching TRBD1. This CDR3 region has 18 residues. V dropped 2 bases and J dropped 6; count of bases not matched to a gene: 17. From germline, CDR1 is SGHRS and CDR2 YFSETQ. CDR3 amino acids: CASSFTTGTGLGRPEAFF. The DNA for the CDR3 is TGCGCCAGCAGCTTTACAACCGGGACAGGGTTGGGAAGACCTGAAGCTTTCTTT.

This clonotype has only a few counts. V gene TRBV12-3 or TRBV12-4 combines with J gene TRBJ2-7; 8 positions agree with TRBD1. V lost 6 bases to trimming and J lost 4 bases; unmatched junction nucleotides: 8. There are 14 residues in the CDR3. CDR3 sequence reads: CASRADREAYEQYF. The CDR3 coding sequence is TGTGCCAGCAGGGCGGACAGGGAGGCTTACGAGCAGTACTTC.

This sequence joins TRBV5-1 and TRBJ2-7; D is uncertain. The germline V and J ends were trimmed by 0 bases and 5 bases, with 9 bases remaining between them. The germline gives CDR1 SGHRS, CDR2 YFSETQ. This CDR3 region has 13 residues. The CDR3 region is CASSLAWTNEQYF. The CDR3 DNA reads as TGCGCCAGCAGCTTGGCCTGGACGAACGAGCAGTACTTC.

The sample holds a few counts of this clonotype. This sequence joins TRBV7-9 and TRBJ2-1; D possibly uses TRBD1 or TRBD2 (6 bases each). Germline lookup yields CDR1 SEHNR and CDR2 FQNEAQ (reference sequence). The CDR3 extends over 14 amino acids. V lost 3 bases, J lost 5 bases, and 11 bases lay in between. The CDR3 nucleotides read TGTGCCAGCAGCTTCGTCGGGGGCAACAATGAGCAGTTCTTC. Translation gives CASSFVGGNNEQFF.

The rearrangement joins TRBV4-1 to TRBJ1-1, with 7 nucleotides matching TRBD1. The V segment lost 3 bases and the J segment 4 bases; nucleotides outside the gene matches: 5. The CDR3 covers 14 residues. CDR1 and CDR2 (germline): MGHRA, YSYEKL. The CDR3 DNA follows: TGCGCCAGCAGCCATAGGGGGCCTGGCACTGAAGCTTTCTTT. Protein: CASSHRGPGTEAFF.

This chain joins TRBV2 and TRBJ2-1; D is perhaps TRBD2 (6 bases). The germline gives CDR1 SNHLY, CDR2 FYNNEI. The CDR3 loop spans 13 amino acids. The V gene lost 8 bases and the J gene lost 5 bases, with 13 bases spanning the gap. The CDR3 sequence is CASGAGLDNEQFF. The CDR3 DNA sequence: TGTGCCAGCGGGGCGGGGTTGGACAATGAGCAGTTCTTC.

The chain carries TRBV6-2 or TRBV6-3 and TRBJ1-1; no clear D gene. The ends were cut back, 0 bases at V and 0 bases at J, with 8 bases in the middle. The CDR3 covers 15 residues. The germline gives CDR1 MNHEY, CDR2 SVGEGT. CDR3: CASSYSRVLNTEAFF. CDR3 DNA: TGTGCCAGCAGTTACTCACGGGTCTTGAACACTGAAGCTTTCTTT.

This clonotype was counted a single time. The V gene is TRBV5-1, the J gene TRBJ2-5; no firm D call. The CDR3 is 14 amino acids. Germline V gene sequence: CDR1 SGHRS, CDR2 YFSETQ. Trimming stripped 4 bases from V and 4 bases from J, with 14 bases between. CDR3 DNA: TGCGCCAGCAGCCGGGCCCTAGAGGTAGAGACCCAGTACTTC. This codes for CASSRALEVETQYF.